This entry describes one T cell receptor beta chain. This clonotype has more than one count but fewer than ten. This clone's antigen is unknown. No base quality values were provided; no much bigger clone lies one nucleotide off. V is reduced by 0 bases and J by 5 bases, leaving a spacing of 7 bases between them. For CDR1 and CDR2, the germline V gene lists LGHNT and FRNRAP. From the cysteine through the phenylalanine, the CDR3 covers 13 amino acids. The retained sequence is limited to the CDR3, 39 bases, with the frame set at the first base. Donors were 39 systemically healthy Caucasian individuals from Russia aged roughly 6 to 95 years. Roughly 10 milliliters of peripheral blood were drawn from each donor into EDTA-treated Vacutainer tubes. PBMCs were isolated by Ficoll-Paque density-gradient centrifugation, with at least 6 million obtained per sample. Total RNA was extracted from PBMCs with Trizol reagent, with at least 6 micrograms obtained per sample. For every donor, flow cytometry on a PBMC aliquot measured the percentage of naive CD45RAhigh/CD27high T cells.

Library preparation employed 5' RACE. The reads were generated on an Illumina HiSeq 2500. The second PCR ran for about 6 to 11 cycles and used a J-beta primer mix along with a sample-barcoded 5' primer. Each TCR beta cDNA molecule received a unique molecular identifier from a template-switch 5' adaptor carrying 12 random nucleotides. Each sample yielded at least 2.5 million CDR3-containing paired-end reads. First-strand cDNA synthesis was performed from all RNA using the Mint cDNA synthesis kit, with priming by a TRBC-specific oligonucleotide. Following uracil-DNA glycosylase treatment, all cDNA underwent a first 18-cycle PCR with the universal primers M1SS and BC2_uni_R. Per the authors' processing: Normalization of each sample was performed by random selection of 1 million high-quality reads, each carrying a distinct molecular identifier. Instead of being binned into consensus sequences, reads with shared molecular identifiers were discarded. MiTCR, set to a Q25 quality threshold and the strictest error-elimination algorithm, was used for CDR3 identification, clonotype clustering and error correction. Lower-bound total TCR beta diversity was estimated with a nonparametric unseen species model using Euler transformation. Clones were called with MiXCR by TCRdb after fastp trimmed the public reads at Q25, and only in-frame beta chains were retained. Merged by CDR3 protein, the rows form single entries marked with the most common genes and DNA. These V and J calls originate from TCRdb's pipeline instead of the authors' own analysis. The sample table shows about 1,500,000 distinct CDR3 sequences, and approximately 30% are seen once. Jointly, the top ten make up around 7.7% of the sample.

This entry belongs to a study of blood T cells in healthy people across ages (dated by TCRdb to about 2015). In terms of the full investigation: Template switching captured roughly one uniquely barcoded TCR beta cDNA molecule per two T cells in model experiments. To track age-related changes in TCR beta repertoire diversity, the study relied on deep sequencing normalized with unique cDNA molecular identifiers. The donors were divided into four age groups: young (average roughly 15 years), middle-aged (over 35), aged (roughly 60) and long-lived (more than 75). To avoid experimental bias, donors of different ages were distributed randomly across sequencing lanes. Two additional independent replicas of 1 million unique cDNA reads from the same blood draw were analyzed for two donors (one aged 18 to 30 and one aged 80 or older).

Study-wide conclusions, independent of this receptor: Observed TCR beta diversity per million T cells fell roughly linearly with age, and a significant reduction was already apparent by age approximately 40. Because profiling used bulk unsorted PBMCs, naive and antigen-experienced compartments could not be compared conclusively. Because donor CMV infection status was unknown, age-related changes in expanded clonotypes were potentially confounded. Compared with the aged group, the long-lived group had more naive CD4+ T cells, fewer expanded clones and increased TCR diversity, suggesting age selection. Estimates of total diversity based on one million sequenced T cells were considered lower bounds and underestimates. The percentage of naive T cells measured by flow cytometry correlated strongly with observed TCR beta diversity.

The rearranged segments are TRBV12-5 and TRBJ1-1; no confident D gene assignment can be made. This receptor was taken from a young woman in good health. The sample comprised blood. The CDR3 reads as follows: CASGLVERTEAFF. The DNA reads as follows: TGTGCTAGTGGTTTGGTAGAGCGTACTGAAGCTTTCTTT.